The sequence of this TCR beta chain was determined in a study of T cell responses to AZD1222 COVID-19 vaccine. Study-level results: The peak T cell response came first, and repertoires were sampled only after it. White British donors predominated, females outnumbered males, and clonal diversity was possibly underestimated.

The CDR3 length is 14 residues. V gave up 5 bases and J gave up 4 bases, with 11 bases separating them. In germline, CDR1 is SGHTA, CDR2 FQGTGA. A word on this clone: Its antigen is not identified.

Libraries were prepared by immunoSEQ multiplex PCR; TCRdb keeps only in-frame clonotypes and omits some of them. This table holds roughly 160,000 clones, over 85% found once. This chain joins TRBV7-3 and TRBJ2-2; D is undetermined. This sequence originates from an adult in good health. The sample in question was peripheral blood, obtained on day 0 of AZD1222 vaccination. The CDR3 reads CASSLGYVTGELFF. The CDR3 nucleotides read TGTGCCAGCAGCCTGGGCTACGTCACCGGGGAGCTGTTTTTT. Together with reference TRBV7-3 and TRBJ2-2, the CDR3 gives the full variable domain: GAGVSQTPSNKVTEKGKYVELRCDPISGHTALYWYRQSLGQGPEFLIYFQGTGAADDSGLPNDRFFAVRPEGSVSTLKIQRTERGDSAVYLCASSLGYVTGELFFGEGSRLTVL.